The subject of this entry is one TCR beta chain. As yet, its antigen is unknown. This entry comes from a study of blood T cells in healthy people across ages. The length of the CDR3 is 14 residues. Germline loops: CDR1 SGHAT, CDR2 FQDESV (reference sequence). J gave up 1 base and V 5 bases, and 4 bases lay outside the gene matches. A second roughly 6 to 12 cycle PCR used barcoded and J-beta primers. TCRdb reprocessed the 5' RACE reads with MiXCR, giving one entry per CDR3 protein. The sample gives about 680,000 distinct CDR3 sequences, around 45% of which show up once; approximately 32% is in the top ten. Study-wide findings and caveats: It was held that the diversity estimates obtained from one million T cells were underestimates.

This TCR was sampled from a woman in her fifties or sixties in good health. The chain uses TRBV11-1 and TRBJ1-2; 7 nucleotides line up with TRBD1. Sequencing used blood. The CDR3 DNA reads TGTGCCAGCAGCCCTTACAGGGGTAACTATGGCTACACCTTC. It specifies CASSPYRGNYGYTF. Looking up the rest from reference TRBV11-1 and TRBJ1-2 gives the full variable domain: EAEVAQSPRYKITEKSQAVAFWCDPISGHATLYWYRQILGQGPELLVQFQDESVVDDSQLPKDRFSAERLKGVDSTLKIQPAELGDSAMYLCASSPYRGNYGYTFGSGTRLTVV.